Listed here are 6 T cell receptor beta chains from one sample, sequenced in a study of spatial heterogeneity in lung cancer. The study, taken as a whole, reports: Tumoral mutation counts were tracked by counts of expanded intratumoral alpha and beta TCRs.

What these receptors recognize is not known. Time point described: sample taken at primary tumor resection. TCRdb re-analysed the 5' RACE reads in MiXCR, keeping a single row per CDR3 protein. In the table there are approximately 20,000 distinct CDR3 sequences, 7% of which are singletons. This sample comprised lung tumor tissue, obtained at surgery. All receptors derive from a female donor with early-stage non-small cell lung cancer.

At least ten counts were recorded for this clonotype. The V call is TRBV10-3, the J call TRBJ2-7; D is undetermined. The CDR3 spans 12 residues. Germline assignment: CDR1 ENHRY and CDR2 SYGVKD. V was shortened by 11 bases and J by 3 bases, with 14 bases between the two germline ends. The CDR3 DNA reads TGTGCCTCCAGAGGACCCGGCTACGAGCAGTACTTC. The encoded protein is CASRGPGYEQYF.

This clonotype is categorized as medium-sized (0.01 to 0.1%). This chain links TRBV11-2 with TRBJ2-1, with a tentative D call TRBD1 (6 bases). The CDR3 length is 15 residues. V gave up 5 bases and J gave up 5 bases, with 16 bases separating them. Per the germline V gene, CDR1 is SGHAT and CDR2 is FQNNGV. The CDR3 loop is CASSLIGWTDNEQFF. The CDR3 DNA follows: TGTGCCAGCAGCCTGATTGGATGGACAGACAATGAGCAGTTCTTC.

The table lists this clonotype with a few counts. The V gene is TRBV12-5, the J gene TRBJ2-6; the D is unclear. Trimming stripped 2 bases from V and 8 bases from J, with 4 bases between. CDR3 length: 12 residues. The germline CDR1 and CDR2 sequences are LGHNT and FRNRAP. CDR3 loop: CASGLSPNVLTF. The CDR3 nucleotides are TGTGCTAGTGGTTTGAGCCCCAACGTCCTGACTTTC.

There are a few counts of this clonotype. The V call is TRBV3-1, the J call TRBJ2-3, with D unresolved. CDR1 is LGHDT and CDR2 is YNNKEL in the germline V gene (reference sequence). The CDR3 totals 14 residues. Trimming removed 3 bases from V and 5 bases from J, with 12 bases in between. CDR3 amino acids: CASSQGSGGDTQYF. The CDR3, as DNA: TGTGCCAGCAGCCAGGGGTCGGGCGGAGATACGCAGTATTTT.

This clonotype appeared many times. The gene calls are TRBV20-1 and TRBJ2-3; 7 bases are a match to TRBD2. J lost 4 bases, V lost 3 bases, and 10 bases had no gene match. The CDR3 covers 15 residues. The germline V gene encodes CDR1 DFQATT and CDR2 SNEGSKA (reference sequence). CDR3 bases: TGCAGTGCTAGCGTCCTAGCGGTCTACGCAGATACGCAGTATTTT. This codes for CSASVLAVYADTQYF.

Concerning this clonotype: A single base separates this from a much larger clone, so it may be a read error. It is likely a read error, because the conserved phenylalanine at the end of the CDR3 is missing. The rearrangement uses TRBV6-2 or TRBV6-3 and TRBJ2-7; D is possibly TRBD1 or TRBD2 (5 bases each). Trimming removed 8 bases from V and 3 bases from J, with 11 bases in between. The CDR3 sequence is 12 residues long. Germline CDR1 and CDR2: MNHEY and SVGEGT. CDR3 nucleotides: TGTGCCAGCCAGGGAGACTACTACGAGCAGTACCTC. Protein sequence: CASQGDYYEQYL.